This T cell receptor (beta chain) was recorded in a study of Graves' ophthalmopathy and Graves' hyperthyroidism (dated by TCRdb to the late 2010s). Background for the entire study: Peripheral blood samples were taken at the time of initial diagnosis, before any treatment was given. TCR beta repertoire signatures were used to distinguish Graves' ophthalmopathy from Graves' hyperthyroidism and to predict progression to ophthalmopathy. In total, 135 blood samples were TCR-sequenced: approximately 42 ophthalmopathy, 75 hyperthyroidism and some 17 hyperthyroidism-to-ophthalmopathy patients. To explore V-J signatures that separate ophthalmopathy from hyperthyroidism, a discovery set of about a hundred patients was enrolled, consisting of about 45 with ophthalmopathy and some 59 with stable hyperthyroidism. For independent validation, a separate cohort was made up of about 18 hyperthyroidism patients plus 17 patients who later progressed from hyperthyroidism to ophthalmopathy. In more than five hyperthyroidism patients, T-cell repertoires of thyroid tissue and blood were compared. Following sampling, methimazole starting at 30 mg daily was administered to hyperthyroidism patients, and high-dose intravenous methylprednisolone was administered to ophthalmopathy patients. The 100 or so discovery patients were randomly divided into training and test sets at a 7:3 ratio. The paper as a whole reports these results and caveats: No statistical method was used to set the sample size in advance, and the investigators knew which group each participant was assigned to. In cross-validation, the 13-signature model distinguished ophthalmopathy from stable hyperthyroidism with approximately 90% sensitivity and about 81% specificity, while in the test set the corresponding values were approximately 79% and 70%. Most expanded thyroid clonotypes with frequency above 0.001 were also detected in blood, suggesting blood repertoires may reflect the thyroid immune response. In validation, the model predicted ophthalmopathy progression with 55% to 71% sensitivity and less than 80% specificity; eleven to twelve predicted patients were CT-confirmed with GO in a median of approximately six months.

V drops 5 bases and J drops 0 bases, leaving 11 bases in between. Per the germline V gene, SGHAT is the CDR1 and FQNNGV is the CDR2. Taken from cysteine to phenylalanine, the CDR3 has 15 residues. Only CDR3 DNA remains: 45 bases, in frame from the first base. About this clonotype: Its antigen remains undetermined. No clone much larger than this one lies a single base away; base qualities are absent.

For repertoire sequencing, the TCR beta CDR3 regions were amplified from RNA transcripts. A first-round RT-PCR used HTBI primers with the Qiagen OneStep RT-PCR kit, followed by a second-round multiplex PCR, size selection and purification. The libraries underwent paired-end sequencing with 100 bp reads on an Illumina HiSeq2000. The authors processed their data as follows. SOAPnuke was used to process the reads, removing any read that contained adapters or uncalled bases, had a mean Phred below 15, or lacked an exact match to the constant primer or identifier. COPE v1.2.5 was used to merge high-quality paired reads. Unique nucleotide sequences were defined as clonotypes and aligned to IMGT TRB V, D and J references using MiTCR v1.1. The analysis was limited to V-J combinations with a frequency above 0.0001, which together covered about 99% of repertoires. For each V-J combination, a TCR clonal expansion and chaos score was defined as the ratio of F50 clonal expansion to chaos observed in the TCRdist matrix. Welch's t-statistics and random forest were used to narrow the features down to roughly twelve V-J combinations, which were then fed into a naive Bayes classifier. The Morisita-Horn index was used to measure how similar the thyroid and blood repertoires were. Using fastp trimming at Q25 and MiXCR clonotype assembly, TCRdb reanalyzed the public sequencing data and kept in-frame beta chains. Every CDR3 protein is listed once, alongside the most common genes and DNA of its rows. Here the V and J calls rest on TCRdb's processing, not on the authors' analysis. In all, the sample holds some 170,000 distinct CDR3 sequences, and about two fifths of those were seen once. In total, the top ten clones hold over 7% of the sample.

The ophthalmopathy patients had moderately to severely active disease, with a Clinical Activity Score of 3 or higher, a NOSPECS grade of 4 or higher, and a disease duration of less than 3 months. Anyone with other autoimmune diseases, uncontrolled infections, pregnancy or lactation was excluded from the study. Diagnosis relied on clinical symptoms, serum thyroxine, TRAb, thyroid ultrasound and orbital computed tomography. Using Ficoll-Paque density gradient centrifugation, PBMCs were isolated from 10 ml of fresh peripheral blood. Total RNA was extracted with Trizol reagent and quality-checked on an Agilent 2100 Bioanalyzer.

What was sequenced was peripheral blood. The source of this sequence is a man between 25 and 39 years old with Graves' ophthalmopathy. Donor details come from another sample of the same person, matched by shared clones. The chain was built from TRBV11-2 and TRBJ2-4; a confident D gene designation cannot be given. The CDR3 in this case is CASSHNKLAKNIQYF. The nucleotide sequence is given as TGTGCCAGCAGCCATAACAAGTTAGCCAAAAACATTCAGTACTTC.